Below are 8 T cell receptor beta chains sequenced from a single sample in a study of T cell clonality in common variable immunodeficiency. The data were produced by immunoSEQ multiplex PCR, yet TCRdb's version contains in-frame clones alone and is incomplete. Listed here are roughly 52,000 clones without any singletons, the top ten holding roughly 3.4%. Sequencing used peripheral blood mononuclear cells. The source is a person between 18 and 75 years old in good health.

In this sample, this clone turned up many times. The read ends 3 residues before the CDR3 terminus; that terminus is restored from the germline J gene. V is TRBV7-8 and J is TRBJ2-2; TRBD2 aligns across 9 bases. The CDR3 has 15 residues. CDR1 and CDR2 from the germline V gene are SGHVS and FQNEAQ. V shed 1 base and J 7 bases; nucleotides not matched to a gene: 4. The CDR3 loop reads CASSLEAGGVGELFF. Incomplete CDR3 DNA: TGTGCCAGCAGCTTAGAAGCGGGAGGAGTCGGGGAG.

This clone was recorded at least ten times. The CDR3 extends 3 residues past the end of the read, so its final part is completed from the germline J gene. The V call is TRBV12-3 or TRBV12-4, the J call TRBJ2-3; no firm D call. V gave up 5 bases and J gave up 3 bases, with 3 bases separating them. This CDR3 spans 11 amino acids. CDR3 DNA (partial): TGTGCCAGCAGTCCGACAGATACG. Amino acid sequence: CASSPTDT. The full CDR3 protein is CASSPTDTQYF.

This clone was detected many times. Coverage ceases 3 residues before the CDR3 finishes, and the germline J gene fills in the end. The chain is built from TRBV5-1 and TRBJ1-3; D not resolved. Germline lookup yields CDR1 SGHRS and CDR2 YFSETQ. The CDR3 is 14 residues long. V was clipped by 4 bases and J by 0 bases, with 8 bases between them. The CDR3 sequence is CASSIRGSGNTIYF. The sequenced CDR3 bases are TGCGCCAGCAGCATCCGGGGCTCTGGAAACACC.

In its sample, this clone was seen a few times. Just one base apart from a much larger clone, this may be a read error. The missing CDR3 end, 3 residues past where the read stops, is filled in from the germline J gene. Within the sample, other DNA sequences also encode this same CDR3. V and J are TRBV6-2 or TRBV6-3 and TRBJ1-5, with D perhaps TRBD1 (5 bases). The CDR3 totals 14 residues. Trimming took 4 bases from V and 4 from J, leaving 11 bases between them. Germline CDR1 is MNHEY and CDR2 is SVGEGT. The part of the CDR3 DNA that was read is TGTGCCAGCAGTTCCGACAGATTTAATCAGCCC. The encoded protein is CASSSDRFNQP. The full-length CDR3 reads as CASSSDRFNQPQHF.

Note on this clone: The read ends 3 residues early relative to the CDR3; the germline J gene fills the gap. This chain connects TRBV11-2 to TRBJ2-7; D might be TRBD1 (6 bases). The V gene lost 1 base and the J gene lost 5 bases, with 15 bases spanning the gap. CDR1 and CDR2 from the germline V gene are SGHAT and FQNNGV. The CDR3 contains 15 residues. The CDR3 loop reads CASSLGLGQTNEQYF. The sequenced part of the CDR3 DNA is TGTGCCAGCAGCTTAGGTCTCGGACAGACAAACGAG. The variable domain in full, with the rest retrieved from reference TRBV11-2 and TRBJ2-7, is EAGVAQSPRYKIIEKRQSVAFWCNPISGHATLYWYQQILGQGPKLLIQFQNNGVVDDSQLPKDRFSAERLKGVDSTLKIQPAKLEDSAVYLCASSLGLGQTNEQYFGPGTRLTVT.

At least ten counts were recorded for this clone. The read finishes 3 residues shy of the CDR3 end, and the germline J gene is used to complete it. The chain couples TRBV7-2 to TRBJ1-3, with TRBD1 matching over 7 bases. The CDR3 is 16 amino acids. J was trimmed by 4 bases and V by 0 bases; bases with no gene match: 6. Germline V gene data show CDR1 as SGHTA and CDR2 as FQGNSA. Here the CDR3 reads CASSLAGQGVGNTIYF. CDR3 DNA, as far as it was read: TGTGCCAGCAGCTTAGCTGGCCAGGGGGTCGGAAACACC.

This clone has a count of ten or more. From the germline J gene comes the end of the CDR3, since the read stops 3 residues before it. The chain combines TRBV6-1 with TRBJ2-7; 8 bases align to TRBD2. The CDR3 covers 14 residues. From germline, CDR1 is MNHNS and CDR2 SASEGT. The V gene end was trimmed by 4 bases and the J gene end by 5 bases; junction bases not matched to a gene: 7. The CDR3 protein is CASSVTSAPHEQYF. Partial CDR3 DNA: TGTGCCAGCAGTGTGACTAGCGCTCCCCACGAG.

This clone came up many times. The read terminates 3 residues ahead of where the CDR3 ends, so the germline J gene completes it. This sequence joins TRBV2 and TRBJ1-4; D is possibly TRBD1 (6 bases). Trimming removed 1 base from V and 0 bases from J, with 9 bases in between. Germline CDR1 and CDR2: SNHLY and FYNNEI. The CDR3 covers 16 residues. The CDR3 protein is CASSEDRTATNEKLFF. The CDR3 DNA, read in part, is TGTGCCAGCAGTGAAGACCGGACAGCAACTAATGAAAAA.